The next 27 T cell receptor beta chains were all read from a single sample in a study of blood T cell repertoires in COVID-19. The method was immunoSEQ multiplex PCR; TCRdb's version includes in-frame clones alone and lacks a portion of them. The data show about 160,000 clones, around 80% seen once. Material for sequencing was peripheral blood. These TCRs come from a man aged 60 to 69 with acute or convalescent COVID-19.

This sequence joins TRBV19 and TRBJ1-2; D possibly corresponds to TRBD1 (5 bases). Germline V lookup: CDR1 LNHDA, CDR2 SQIVND (reference sequence). V lost 3 bases to trimming and J lost 5 bases, with 13 bases between them. The CDR3 runs to 14 residues. The CDR3 spells CASSIPQVGYGYTF. Written as DNA, the CDR3 is TGTGCCAGTAGTATCCCACAGGTTGGGTATGGCTACACCTTC.

The J gene is TRBJ2-1, the V gene TRBV5-1; 7 bases align to TRBD1. The CDR3 runs to 16 residues. Germline CDR1 SGHRS, CDR2 YFSETQ. The V segment lost 4 bases and the J segment 15 bases; nucleotides outside the gene matches: 22. The CDR3 region has the DNA TGCGCCAGCAGCCAGTCTACAGGGGAAACGTCCGTATCAGGGTTCTTC. It translates to CASSQSTGETSVSGFF.

This chain links TRBV27 with TRBJ1-5; D remains ambiguous. The CDR3 runs to 15 residues. Germline CDR1 and CDR2: MNHEY and SMNVEV (reference sequence). Trimming took off 7 bases at V and 8 bases at J, with 21 bases between the two ends. The CDR3 region is CASTPTGGPLEPQHF. CDR3 coding DNA: TGTGCCAGCACCCCTACGGGCGGGCCGTTGGAGCCCCAGCATTTT.

This clone was found many times. This rearrangement joins TRBV12-3 or TRBV12-4 to TRBJ1-2; perhaps TRBD1 as D (5 bases). CDR3 length: 13 amino acids. The V end was cut by 7 bases, the J end by 0 bases, with 9 bases between. This CDR3 reads CASTRGANYGYTF. DNA of the CDR3: TGTGCCAGCACCCGGGGGGCTAACTATGGCTACACCTTC.

The chain uses TRBV6-5 and TRBJ2-7, with a possible D match to TRBD2 (5 bases). The CDR3 is made up of 13 amino acids. Germline V gene data show CDR1 as MNHEY and CDR2 as SVGAGI. The ends were cut back, 0 bases at V and 3 bases at J, with 6 bases in the middle. The CDR3 reads CASSYSAGYEQYF. In DNA, the CDR3 is TGTGCCAGCAGTTACTCTGCGGGCTACGAGCAGTACTTC.

This clone has a handful of counts. This chain joins TRBV27 and TRBJ2-3, with unresolved D. Germline V gives CDR1 MNHEY, CDR2 SMNVEV (reference sequence). The CDR3 has 15 amino acids. The V gene lost 0 bases and the J gene lost 0 bases, with 7 bases spanning the gap. The CDR3 here is CASSLSSRSTDTQYF. The CDR3 coding sequence is TGTGCCAGCAGTTTATCCTCGAGGAGCACAGATACGCAGTATTTT.

The V call is TRBV30, the J call TRBJ1-1, with a weak D call TRBD1 (6 bases). The germline CDR1 and CDR2 sequences are GTSNPN and SVGIG (reference sequence). The CDR3 totals 13 residues. V lost 0 bases to trimming and J lost 9 bases, with 14 bases between them. DNA of the CDR3: TGTGCCTGGAGTGTAATGGAAGGGGACAAAGCTTTCTTT. This codes for CAWSVMEGDKAFF.

V is TRBV19 and J is TRBJ2-2; 8 nucleotides agree with TRBD2. CDR1 and CDR2 (germline): LNHDA, SQIVND (reference sequence). The CDR3 is 15 amino acids. V shed 5 bases and J 0 bases; nucleotides not matched to a gene: 2. The CDR3 coding sequence is TGTGCCAGTAGTTCGCGGGGGGCGAACACCGGGGAGCTGTTTTTT. This sequence encodes CASSSRGANTGELFF.

Only a few counts were recorded for this clone. The rearrangement uses TRBV30 and TRBJ1-2; 10 bases are a match to TRBD1. Germline-derived CDR1 and CDR2 are GTSNPN and SVGIG (reference sequence). This CDR3 is 13 amino acids long. The J segment lost 4 bases and the V segment lost 5 bases, leaving 4 bases of the junction unmatched. The chain's CDR3 is CAWSRDRGYGYTF. The CDR3 DNA is TGTGCCTGGTCCCGGGACAGGGGCTATGGCTACACCTTC.

The rearrangement uses TRBV11-2 and TRBJ1-4; D is perhaps TRBD1 (6 bases). V was cut by 9 bases and J by 7 bases, with 18 bases left in between. Germline CDR1 SGHAT, CDR2 FQNNGV. This CDR3 contains 14 residues. The CDR3 DNA reads as TGTGCCAGTCGGGGCGGACAGCAGTCTGAAAAACTGTTTTTT. This translates into CASRGGQQSEKLFF.

The chain uses TRBV19 and TRBJ2-7, with TRBD1 matching over 8 bases. V dropped 3 bases and J dropped 4; count of bases not matched to a gene: 5. The CDR3 spans 14 residues. Germline V CDR1 and CDR2: LNHDA, SQIVND (reference sequence). The CDR3: CASSIPGGLYEQYF. The CDR3 region has the DNA TGTGCCAGTAGTATCCCAGGGGGCCTGTACGAGCAGTACTTC.

This clone was found once. V usage is TRBV7-2 and J usage is TRBJ2-5; no clear D gene. CDR1 SGHTA and CDR2 FQGNSA come from the germline V gene. With 7 bases removed from V and 7 bases from J, the gap between germline ends came to 19 bases. The CDR3 covers 14 residues. The CDR3 loop reads CASTESLELGTQYF. Written as DNA, the CDR3 is TGTGCCAGCACCGAAAGCCTAGAGCTCGGGACCCAGTACTTC.

The genes are TRBV5-6 and TRBJ2-7, with TRBD1 matching over 7 bases. V was pared by 0 bases and J by 6 bases, with 3 bases of the junction left unmatched. Germline-derived CDR1 and CDR2 are SGHDT and YYEEEE. The CDR3 has 13 amino acids. Here the CDR3 reads CASSLGTGSEQYF. In nucleotides, the CDR3 is TGTGCCAGCAGCTTGGGGACAGGTTCCGAGCAGTACTTC.

The table lists this clone with a count of one. V is TRBV5-4 and J is TRBJ2-2, with 8 bases matching TRBD2. Germline trimming cut 4 bases from V and 4 bases from J; bases unmatched to any gene: 6. Germline lookup yields CDR1 SGHNT and CDR2 YYREEE (reference sequence). This CDR3 has 15 residues. The chain's CDR3 is CASSPGGGRTGELFF. CDR3 DNA: TGTGCCAGCAGCCCGGGGGGGGGACGCACCGGGGAGCTGTTTTTT.

The rearrangement joins TRBV5-6 to TRBJ2-7, with 9 bases identical to TRBD1. The CDR3 runs 14 residues. CDR1 is SGHDT, CDR2 YYEEEE, per germline. Trimming took 6 bases from V and 2 from J; bases not matched to a gene: 6. The CDR3 nucleotides are TGTGCCAGCACGCGGGGACAGGGTACCTACGAGCAGTACTTC. It codes for CASTRGQGTYEQYF.

The V and J genes are TRBV5-1 and TRBJ1-4, with D maybe TRBD1 (5 bases). Germline loops: CDR1 SGHRS, CDR2 YFSETQ. V shed 5 bases and J shed 0 bases, with 14 bases lying between them. The CDR3 contains 16 residues. The CDR3 DNA reads as TGCGCCAGCAGTCTAACGGGGGTTGCAACTAATGAAAAACTGTTTTTT. Amino acids: CASSLTGVATNEKLFF.

The count of this clone is one. The chain uses TRBV18 and TRBJ1-1; D is perhaps TRBD1 (5 bases). The CDR3 contains 14 residues. The V gene's germline CDR1 is KGHSH and CDR2 LQKENI. The ends were cut back, 2 bases at V and 7 bases at J, with 14 bases in the middle. The CDR3, as DNA: TGTGCCAGCTCACCAGGTTTTCGAACAGGTGAAGCTTTCTTT. This gives the protein CASSPGFRTGEAFF.

This clone turned up a few times. The chain couples TRBV29-1 to TRBJ1-6; the match to TRBD1 covers 10 bases. CDR1 is SQVTM and CDR2 is ANQGSEA in the germline V gene. The CDR3 consists of 13 residues. The J segment lost 7 bases and the V segment lost 6 bases, leaving 3 bases of the junction unmatched. CDR3: CSVGDRGNSPLHF. The CDR3 DNA follows: TGCAGCGTGGGGGACAGGGGCAATTCACCCCTCCACTTT.

The sample holds one count of this clone. The V and J genes are TRBV3-1 (or the pseudogene TRBV3-2) and TRBJ1-1; D is undetermined. Germline V gene data show CDR1 as LGHDT and CDR2 as YNNKEL (reference sequence). This CDR3 is 13 amino acids long. V gave up 2 bases and J gave up 3 bases, with 7 bases separating them. The CDR3 coding sequence is TGTGCCAGCAGCCAACGCACATACACTGAAGCTTTCTTT. This sequence encodes CASSQRTYTEAFF.

The V gene is TRBV15, the J gene TRBJ1-2; D is possibly TRBD1 (6 bases). The CDR3 runs 16 residues. V lost 0 bases, J lost 5 bases, and 16 bases lay in between. Germline assignment: CDR1 LNHNV and CDR2 YYDKDF (reference sequence). CDR3 nucleotides: TGTGCCACCAGCAGAGATCGAAAACAGGGAGAGTATGGCTACACCTTC. Protein: CATSRDRKQGEYGYTF.

The chain uses TRBV4-3 and TRBJ1-4; 7 positions match TRBD1. The germline CDR1 and CDR2 sequences are LGHNA and YSLEER. This CDR3 is 15 amino acids long. The V and J ends lost 1 base and 3 bases, in that order; junction bases with no gene match: 2. The CDR3 sequence: CASSQADRPNEKLFF. DNA for the CDR3: TGCGCCAGCAGCCAAGCGGACAGGCCTAATGAAAAACTGTTTTTT.

This clone was seen a single time. The chain recombines TRBV4-3 with TRBJ2-5; TRBD1 matches at 12 bases. This CDR3 contains 18 residues. Germline CDR1 reads LGHNA; CDR2 reads YSLEER. Trimming at V came to 3 bases and at J to 4 bases, leaving 12 bases not matched to a gene. The CDR3 nucleotides read TGCGCCAGCAGCCAGGGGGGACAGGGGGCTCGGTGGGGAGAGACCCAGTACTTC. Encoded protein: CASSQGGQGARWGETQYF.

V is TRBV19 and J is TRBJ1-5, with D possibly matching TRBD1 (5 bases). The CDR3 totals 14 residues. Between the trimmed V and J ends, which lost 4 bases and 6 bases, there was a span of 13 bases. Germline V gene lookup returns CDR1 LNHDA and CDR2 SQIVND (reference sequence). CDR3: CASSKGQGLQPQHF. CDR3 bases: TGTGCCAGTAGTAAGGGGCAGGGCCTTCAGCCCCAGCATTTT.

V gene TRBV11-3 combines with J gene TRBJ1-1; no clear D. The CDR3 consists of 14 residues. Germline CDR1 SGHNT, CDR2 YENEEA. Trimming shortened V by 2 bases and J by 0 bases, and 7 bases separated the two germline ends. The CDR3 sequence is CASSLNGMNTEAFF. In nucleotides, the CDR3 is TGTGCCAGCAGCTTAAACGGGATGAACACTGAAGCTTTCTTT. Filled out from reference TRBV11-3 and TRBJ1-1, the complete variable domain reads EAGVVQSPRYKIIEKKQPVAFWCNPISGHNTLYWYLQNLGQGPELLIRYENEEAVDDSQLPKDRFSAERLKGVDSTLKIQPAELGDSAVYLCASSLNGMNTEAFFGQGTRLTVV.

This chain links TRBV5-1 with TRBJ2-6; D remains ambiguous. Trimming took 0 bases from V and 2 from J, leaving 9 bases between them. The CDR3 totals 16 residues. Per germline, CDR1 SGHRS and CDR2 YFSETQ. The CDR3 is CASSLDPGTGANVLTF. CDR3 nucleotides: TGCGCCAGCAGCTTGGATCCTGGCACTGGGGCCAACGTCCTGACTTTC.

The V call is TRBV30, the J call TRBJ2-1; D possibly corresponds to TRBD1 (6 bases). V dropped 4 bases and J dropped 12 bases, with 13 bases sitting between them. Germline CDR1 reads GTSNPN; CDR2 reads SVGIG (reference sequence). CDR3 size: 11 residues. The CDR3 coding sequence is TGTGCCTGGAATCAGGGGCAGGGGCAGTTCTTC. As protein: CAWNQGQGQFF. The full variable domain, its missing parts supplied by reference TRBV30 and TRBJ2-1, is SQTIHQWPATLVQPVGSPLSLECTVEGTSNPNLYWYRQAAGRGLQLLFYSVGIGQISSEVPQNLSASRPQDRQFILSSKKLLLSDSGFYLCAWNQGQGQFFGPGTRLTVL.

V usage is TRBV7-2 and J usage is TRBJ2-5; TRBD1 agrees at 8 bases. Germline CDR1 SGHTA, CDR2 FQGNSA. The CDR3 is 14 amino acids. The V and J ends lost 2 bases and 5 bases, in that order; junction bases with no gene match: 4. CDR3 nucleotides: TGTGCCAGCAGCTTATCAGGGGGCAGGGAGACCCAGTACTTC. Its protein product is CASSLSGGRETQYF.